These T cell receptor beta chains were read from a single sample in a study of metastatic and nonmetastatic thyroid tumors. MiXCR reprocessed the PCR reads for TCRdb. The profile covers more than 8,000 clones, with about 22% appearing a single time and about 14% taken by the ten largest. Sequencing was carried out using tumor tissue. The receptors originated from a female donor with papillary thyroid cancer or a benign thyroid nodule (not recorded which). Some clones in this sample may be carry-over from other donors' samples. CDR3s include the opening cysteine and the closing phenylalanine or tryptophan. The order of the fields is CDR3 length, clone size, V gene, J gene, D gene, CDR3 protein, CDR3 DNA. The D gene is left open where the match is weak. A row's size may be missing; if present it is once, few, many or a size class.

CDR3 length: 16
clone size: many
V gene: TRBV14
J gene: TRBJ2-1
D gene: TRBD2
CDR3 protein: CASSRPGLAKYNEQFF
CDR3 DNA: TGTGCCAGCAGCCGACCGGGACTAGCGAAATACAATGAGCAGTTCTTC

CDR3 length: 13
clone size: -
V gene: TRBV24-1
J gene: TRBJ2-3
D gene: -
CDR3 protein: CATGRGTGDTQYF
CDR3 DNA: TGTGCCACTGGGCGGGGTACGGGGGATACGCAGTATTTT

CDR3 length: 16
clone size: -
V gene: TRBV5-6
J gene: TRBJ1-2
D gene: -
CDR3 protein: CASSLPGAVYPTGYNF
CDR3 DNA: TGTGCCAGCAGCCTCCCCGGGGCCGTATACCCCACTGGCTACAACTTC

CDR3 length: 11
clone size: -
V gene: TRBV30
J gene: TRBJ1-2
D gene: -
CDR3 protein: CAWSVGYGYTF
CDR3 DNA: TGTGCCTGGAGTGTAGGATATGGCTACACCTTC

CDR3 length: 15
clone size: -
V gene: TRBV7-2
J gene: TRBJ2-7
D gene: TRBD1
CDR3 protein: CASSLTGGSGYEQYF
CDR3 DNA: TGTGCCAGCAGTTTAACAGGGGGCAGTGGGTACGAGCAGTACTTC

CDR3 length: 15
clone size: medium-sized
V gene: TRBV7-3
J gene: TRBJ2-2
D gene: -
CDR3 protein: CASSFEARGTGELFF
CDR3 DNA: TGTGCCAGCAGCTTTGAGGCGCGGGGCACCGGGGAGCTGTTTTTT

CDR3 length: 14
clone size: many
V gene: TRBV3-1
J gene: TRBJ2-2
D gene: -
CDR3 protein: CASTPGHNTGELFF
CDR3 DNA: TGTGCCAGCACCCCGGGACATAACACCGGGGAGCTGTTTTTT

CDR3 length: 15
clone size: many
V gene: TRBV10-3
J gene: TRBJ2-7
D gene: TRBD1
CDR3 protein: CAISESGQSSYEQYF
CDR3 DNA: TGTGCCATCAGTGAGTCGGGACAGAGCTCCTACGAGCAGTACTTC

CDR3 length: 13
clone size: -
V gene: TRBV29-1
J gene: TRBJ2-1
D gene: -
CDR3 protein: CCVDGMVLNEQFF
CDR3 DNA: TGCTGCGTTGATGGTATGGTACTCAATGAGCAGTTCTTC

CDR3 length: 17
clone size: many
V gene: TRBV5-4
J gene: TRBJ2-7
D gene: TRBD1
CDR3 protein: CASSWGQGTSGSYEQYF
CDR3 DNA: TGTGCCAGCAGCTGGGGACAGGGAACATCGGGTAGCTACGAGCAGTACTTC

CDR3 length: 13
clone size: medium-sized
V gene: TRBV5-1
J gene: TRBJ1-2
D gene: -
CDR3 protein: CASSLDGDYGYTF
CDR3 DNA: TGCGCCAGCAGCTTGGACGGGGACTATGGCTACACCTTC

CDR3 length: 14
clone size: -
V gene: TRBV28
J gene: TRBJ2-2
D gene: TRBD2
CDR3 protein: CASSRTSAAGELFF
CDR3 DNA: TGTGCCAGCAGTCGGACTAGCGCTGCCGGGGAACTGTTTTTT

CDR3 length: 17
clone size: medium-sized
V gene: TRBV5-1
J gene: TRBJ2-7
D gene: -
CDR3 protein: CASSPMTFAGPIYEQYF
CDR3 DNA: TGCGCCAGCAGCCCGATGACGTTTGCGGGTCCGATTTACGAGCAGTACTTC

CDR3 length: 14
clone size: -
V gene: TRBV11-2
J gene: TRBJ1-4
D gene: TRBD1
CDR3 protein: CASSWGQGIEKLFF
CDR3 DNA: TGTGCCAGCAGTTGGGGACAGGGCATTGAAAAACTGTTTTTT

CDR3 length: 13
clone size: few
V gene: TRBV10-2
J gene: TRBJ2-1
D gene: -
CDR3 protein: CASSPVTYNEQFF
CDR3 DNA: TGCGCCAGTAGTCCGGTAACCTACAATGAGCAGTTCTTC

CDR3 length: 15
clone size: hyperexpanded
V gene: TRBV6-1
J gene: TRBJ1-5
D gene: -
CDR3 protein: CASSDRKAGDQPQHF
CDR3 DNA: TGTGCCAGCAGTGATCGTAAGGCTGGGGATCAGCCCCAGCATTTT

CDR3 length: 13
clone size: -
V gene: TRBV11-2
J gene: TRBJ2-1
D gene: TRBD1
CDR3 protein: CASLGGTGNEQFF
CDR3 DNA: TGTGCCAGCCTAGGCGGGACAGGCAATGAGCAGTTCTTC

CDR3 length: 18
clone size: -
V gene: TRBV6-2/TRBV6-3
J gene: TRBJ1-2
D gene: TRBD1
CDR3 protein: CASSHHPGTGGTFEGYTF
CDR3 DNA: TGTGCCAGCAGTCACCACCCCGGGACAGGGGGGACTTTCGAGGGCTACACCTTC

CDR3 length: 19
clone size: many
V gene: TRBV5-6
J gene: TRBJ1-5
D gene: TRBD1
CDR3 protein: CASSRRRDREFYSNQPQHF
CDR3 DNA: TGTGCCAGCAGCCGCCGCCGGGACAGGGAATTTTATAGCAATCAGCCCCAGCATTTT

CDR3 length: 14
clone size: many
V gene: TRBV29-1
J gene: TRBJ1-1
D gene: -
CDR3 protein: CSVGQQISNTEAFF
CDR3 DNA: TGCAGCGTTGGGCAGCAGATATCAAACACTGAAGCTTTCTTT

CDR3 length: 17
clone size: medium-sized
V gene: TRBV20-1
J gene: TRBJ1-1
D gene: -
CDR3 protein: CSARDLAGELGNTEAFF
CDR3 DNA: TGCAGTGCTAGAGATCTCGCAGGGGAGTTGGGGAACACTGAAGCTTTCTTT

CDR3 length: 17
clone size: -
V gene: TRBV11-2
J gene: TRBJ1-2
D gene: -
CDR3 protein: CASSFTGSLNHQYGYTF
CDR3 DNA: TGTGCCAGCAGCTTCACCGGTTCGCTGAATCACCAGTATGGCTACACCTTC

CDR3 length: 13
clone size: -
V gene: TRBV6-1
J gene: TRBJ1-1
D gene: -
CDR3 protein: CASIEFCHSEAFF
CDR3 DNA: TGTGCCAGCATCGAATTCTGCCATTCTGAAGCTTTCTTT

CDR3 length: 16
clone size: medium-sized
V gene: TRBV11-3
J gene: TRBJ1-1
D gene: TRBD1
CDR3 protein: CASSPGQGSVNTEAFF
CDR3 DNA: TGTGCCAGCAGCCCCGGACAGGGGAGTGTGAACACTGAAGCTTTCTTT

CDR3 length: 14
clone size: medium-sized
V gene: TRBV19
J gene: TRBJ2-2
D gene: -
CDR3 protein: CASTFGGFTGELFF
CDR3 DNA: TGTGCCAGTACCTTTGGGGGTTTCACCGGGGAGCTGTTTTTT

CDR3 length: 17
clone size: -
V gene: TRBV7-8
J gene: TRBJ2-7
D gene: -
CDR3 protein: CASSFGGSGVLMYEQYF
CDR3 DNA: TGTGCCAGCAGCTTCGGCGGTTCCGGCGTTTTAATGTACGAGCAGTACTTC

CDR3 length: 14
clone size: -
V gene: TRBV20-1
J gene: TRBJ1-2
D gene: -
CDR3 protein: CSAFRGRWGHGYTF
CDR3 DNA: TGCAGTGCCTTCCGGGGCCGGTGGGGGCATGGCTACACCTTC

CDR3 length: 13
clone size: -
V gene: TRBV30
J gene: TRBJ2-7
D gene: TRBD1
CDR3 protein: CAWATGTSYEQYF
CDR3 DNA: TGTGCCTGGGCGACAGGGACCTCCTACGAGCAGTACTTC

CDR3 length: 15
clone size: -
V gene: TRBV7-2
J gene: TRBJ2-7
D gene: -
CDR3 protein: CASRVLLANSYEQYF
CDR3 DNA: TGTGCCAGCCGCGTTTTGCTAGCCAACTCCTACGAGCAGTACTTC

CDR3 length: 11
clone size: medium-sized
V gene: TRBV19
J gene: TRBJ2-2
D gene: -
CDR3 protein: CASSIGGELFF
CDR3 DNA: TGTGCCAGTAGTATAGGTGGGGAGCTGTTTTTT

CDR3 length: 13
clone size: -
V gene: TRBV5-4
J gene: TRBJ2-1
D gene: -
CDR3 protein: CASSSPARNEQFF
CDR3 DNA: TGTGCCAGCAGCAGTCCGGCGAGGAATGAGCAGTTCTTC

CDR3 length: 13
clone size: -
V gene: TRBV5-1
J gene: TRBJ1-1
D gene: -
CDR3 protein: CASSLGAGSEAFF
CDR3 DNA: TGCGCCAGCAGCTTGGGGGCGGGGTCCGAAGCTTTCTTT

CDR3 length: 15
clone size: few
V gene: TRBV30
J gene: TRBJ2-2
D gene: TRBD2
CDR3 protein: CAWSVTSGRAGELFF
CDR3 DNA: TGTGCCTGGAGTGTGACTAGCGGGAGGGCCGGGGAGCTGTTTTTT

CDR3 length: 15
clone size: -
V gene: TRBV20-1
J gene: TRBJ1-5
D gene: -
CDR3 protein: CSATISTASRQPQHF
CDR3 DNA: TGCAGTGCTACAATCAGTACAGCCTCCCGTCAGCCCCAGCATTTT

CDR3 length: 13
clone size: -
V gene: TRBV5-4
J gene: TRBJ2-1
D gene: TRBD2
CDR3 protein: CASSLRGGNEQFF
CDR3 DNA: TGTGCCAGCAGCCTGCGGGGGGGCAATGAGCAGTTCTTC

CDR3 length: 14
clone size: -
V gene: TRBV6-2/TRBV6-3
J gene: TRBJ1-5
D gene: -
CDR3 protein: CASSRDKPWQPQHF
CDR3 DNA: TGTGCCAGCAGTCGGGACAAGCCTTGGCAGCCCCAGCATTTT

CDR3 length: 15
clone size: -
V gene: TRBV7-9
J gene: TRBJ1-6
D gene: -
CDR3 protein: CASSPTGNKNSPLHF
CDR3 DNA: TGTGCCAGCAGCCCCACTGGTAACAAAAATTCACCCCTCCACTTT

CDR3 length: 14
clone size: medium-sized
V gene: TRBV6-1
J gene: TRBJ2-2
D gene: TRBD1
CDR3 protein: CASRPGDSTGELFF
CDR3 DNA: TGTGCCAGCCGCCCCGGGGACAGCACCGGGGAGCTGTTTTTT

CDR3 length: 15
clone size: medium-sized
V gene: TRBV11-3
J gene: TRBJ2-3
D gene: -
CDR3 protein: CASSPGLTNPDTQYF
CDR3 DNA: TGTGCCAGCAGCCCCGGACTGACAAACCCAGATACGCAGTATTTT

CDR3 length: 16
clone size: -
V gene: TRBV3-1
J gene: TRBJ2-5
D gene: TRBD2
CDR3 protein: CASSQGSREGEETQYF
CDR3 DNA: TGTGCCAGCAGCCAAGGATCGCGGGAGGGCGAAGAGACCCAGTACTTC

CDR3 length: 12
clone size: few
V gene: TRBV7-9
J gene: TRBJ2-7
D gene: -
CDR3 protein: CASSLGSGEQYF
CDR3 DNA: TGTGCCAGCAGCTTAGGGTCCGGCGAGCAGTACTTC

CDR3 length: 15
clone size: -
V gene: TRBV10-1
J gene: TRBJ2-3
D gene: TRBD2
CDR3 protein: CASSIAGDGTDTQYF
CDR3 DNA: TGCGCCAGCAGTATAGCGGGGGATGGCACAGATACGCAGTATTTT

CDR3 length: 14
clone size: many
V gene: TRBV15
J gene: TRBJ1-1
D gene: -
CDR3 protein: CATDPGDTNTEAFF
CDR3 DNA: TGTGCCACAGATCCGGGGGACACGAACACTGAAGCTTTCTTT

CDR3 length: 16
clone size: -
V gene: TRBV18
J gene: TRBJ1-6
D gene: -
CDR3 protein: CASSLTGRGPSSPLHF
CDR3 DNA: TGTGCCAGCTCGCTAACGGGACGGGGCCCCTCATCACCCCTCCACTTT

CDR3 length: 13
clone size: medium-sized
V gene: TRBV24-1
J gene: TRBJ1-1
D gene: -
CDR3 protein: CATSGGLNTEAFF
CDR3 DNA: TGTGCCACCAGTGGGGGGCTAAACACTGAAGCTTTCTTT

CDR3 length: 13
clone size: medium-sized
V gene: TRBV30
J gene: TRBJ1-2
D gene: TRBD1
CDR3 protein: CAWSETGNYGYTF
CDR3 DNA: TGTGCCTGGAGCGAGACAGGGAACTATGGCTACACCTTC

CDR3 length: 20
clone size: medium-sized
V gene: TRBV6-5
J gene: TRBJ2-7
D gene: TRBD2
CDR3 protein: CASTDPPTRLAGLSSYEQYF
CDR3 DNA: TGTGCCAGCACCGACCCCCCGACGAGGCTAGCGGGGTTAAGCTCCTACGAGCAGTACTTC

CDR3 length: 20
clone size: many
V gene: TRBV7-9
J gene: TRBJ2-1
D gene: TRBD2
CDR3 protein: CASSLDILAGRISSYNEQFF
CDR3 DNA: TGTGCCAGCAGCTTAGATATCCTAGCGGGTCGAATAAGCTCCTACAATGAGCAGTTCTTC

CDR3 length: 14
clone size: many
V gene: TRBV10-3
J gene: TRBJ1-1
D gene: TRBD1
CDR3 protein: CASRTGTANTEAFF
CDR3 DNA: TGTGCCAGCCGAACCGGGACAGCTAACACTGAAGCTTTCTTT

CDR3 length: 16
clone size: few
V gene: TRBV12-5
J gene: TRBJ2-2
D gene: TRBD2
CDR3 protein: CASGKGTSGSTGEMFF
CDR3 DNA: TGTGCTAGTGGCAAAGGGACTAGCGGATCTACCGGGGAGATGTTTTTT

CDR3 length: 16
clone size: -
V gene: TRBV6-1
J gene: TRBJ2-3
D gene: -
CDR3 protein: CASSELGVTSTDTQYF
CDR3 DNA: TGTGCCAGCAGTGAACTGGGGGTCACTAGCACAGATACGCAGTATTTT

CDR3 length: 15
clone size: -
V gene: TRBV12-3/TRBV12-4
J gene: TRBJ2-3
D gene: TRBD1
CDR3 protein: CASRPTGDGGQPQYF
CDR3 DNA: TGTGCCAGCAGGCCCACAGGGGACGGTGGTCAGCCCCAGTATTTT

CDR3 length: 13
clone size: many
V gene: TRBV7-2
J gene: TRBJ1-1
D gene: -
CDR3 protein: CASSLDMNTEAFF
CDR3 DNA: TGTGCCAGCAGCTTAGATATGAACACTGAAGCTTTCTTT

CDR3 length: 13
clone size: -
V gene: TRBV28
J gene: TRBJ1-6
D gene: TRBD1
CDR3 protein: CASSLTGNSPLHF
CDR3 DNA: TGTGCCAGCAGTCTGACAGGGAATTCACCCCTCCACTTT

CDR3 length: 14
clone size: medium-sized
V gene: TRBV5-1
J gene: TRBJ2-7
D gene: -
CDR3 protein: CASKMWSGAYEQYF
CDR3 DNA: TGCGCCAGCAAAATGTGGTCGGGGGCCTACGAGCAGTACTTC

CDR3 length: 15
clone size: many
V gene: TRBV28
J gene: TRBJ2-3
D gene: TRBD2
CDR3 protein: CASRSGGASEDTQYF
CDR3 DNA: TGTGCCAGCAGAAGCGGGGGGGCCTCGGAAGATACGCAGTATTTT

CDR3 length: 12
clone size: few
V gene: TRBV2
J gene: TRBJ2-7
D gene: -
CDR3 protein: CASKGRGYEQYF
CDR3 DNA: TGTGCCAGCAAGGGGCGAGGTTACGAGCAGTACTTC

CDR3 length: 18
clone size: many
V gene: TRBV4-2
J gene: TRBJ2-1
D gene: TRBD2
CDR3 protein: CASSGASGGQSSYNEQFF
CDR3 DNA: TGTGCCAGCAGTGGGGCTAGCGGGGGGCAGAGCTCCTACAATGAGCAGTTCTTC